This T cell receptor beta chain was captured in a study of blood T cell repertoires in COVID-19. About the study: Samples of COVID-19 (acute and convalescent) were obtained from the United States, Italy and Spain.

Sequencing used immunoSEQ multiplex PCR; TCRdb keeps in-frame clones, though not all of them. Here the sample spans around 320,000 clones, 65% to 90% being singletons. In germline, CDR1 is SGHNT, CDR2 YYREEE (reference sequence). The CDR3 contains 16 residues. The V gene lost 2 bases and the J gene lost 1 base, with 12 bases spanning the gap. Sample: peripheral blood. The chain combines TRBV5-4 with TRBJ2-2; D is unclear. This receptor was obtained from a human donor in a cohort sampled during active COVID-19. CDR3 sequence reads: CASSFWREVNTGELFF. Written as DNA, the CDR3 is TGTGCCAGCAGCTTCTGGAGAGAAGTGAACACCGGGGAGCTGTTTTTT.